This T cell receptor (beta chain) came from a study of T cell repertoires in cytomegalovirus infection. Across the whole study: CMV infection and matching HLA type were both indicated by public TCR beta signatures.

This clonotype was found many times. Its target is not known. Germline V gene data show CDR1 as KGHDR and CDR2 as SFDVKD. V was shortened by 0 bases and J by 4 bases, with 12 bases between the two germline ends. The length of the CDR3 is 16 residues. Overall study results and limits: CMV-specific TCR beta clonotypes restricted by HLA-C dominated the ex vivo response. Based on cumulative public TCR beta family frequency, carriers of CMV plus the relevant HLA were identified.

MiXCR, run by TCRdb on the reads, gives a single entry per CDR3 protein. The profile shows 290,000 or so distinct CDR3 sequences, roughly 26% of them singletons. The chain couples TRBV24-1 to TRBJ2-1; D might be TRBD1 or TRBD2, each matching 5 bases. The clonotype was recovered from a human donor in good health (CMV status not recorded). Some clones in this sample may be carry-over from other donors' samples. The sample taken for sequencing was PBMCs. The CDR3 DNA reads TGTGCCACCAGTGATTTGTACGGGGACGGATACAATGAGCAGTTCTTC. Protein product: CATSDLYGDGYNEQFF.